The present entry profiles one TCR beta chain with its context. This entry comes from a study of T cells after yellow fever vaccination. Study background: Fractions with few cells were prepared using SMART-Seq v4 Ultra Low Input.

Production of TCR cDNA was by 5'RACE template switching, which also added a universal primer site and UMIs. TCRdb processed the 5' RACE reads anew with MiXCR; each CDR3 protein has one entry. The sample consists of just under 600,000 distinct CDR3 sequences, roughly 14% of them appearing once. The CDR3 consists of 16 residues. Trimming cost V 6 bases and J 0 bases; bases outside gene matches: 8. Germline loops: CDR1 MNHNS, CDR2 SASEGT. The clonotype comes from a man aged 25 to 45 who received the YFV17D yellow fever vaccine. Sequenced here: PBMCs, sampled on the day of the yellow fever booster vaccination. The rearrangement uses TRBV6-1 and TRBJ2-7; 10 nucleotides match TRBD1. The CDR3 nucleotides are TGTGCCAGCAGGCGACAGGGGGCTCGGAGCTCCTACGAGCAGTACTTC. As protein: CASRRQGARSSYEQYF.